This T cell receptor beta chain is from a study of blood T cell repertoires in COVID-19. Across the whole study: Spain, Italy and the United States supplied samples that represented acute and convalescent COVID-19. PBMCs, B-cell-depleted T cells, or T cells provided the cDNA or gDNA that made up the material.

Study processing details: Amplification with reference gene primers provided the estimates of nucleated cell counts. Sequenced by immunoSEQ multiplex PCR; TCRdb stores in-frame clones only, minus some. V and J calls and clone size are as listed in that table; D and trimming were resolved from the DNA. Of under 250,000 clones listed, more than 75% are singletons. This CDR3 has 13 amino acids. CDR1 and CDR2 (germline): MNHEY, SVGAGI. The ends lost 6 bases at V and 4 bases at J; junction bases unmatched: 3. The sequence came from a woman in her sixties who had recovered from COVID-19. V and J are TRBV6-5 and TRBJ2-1; 7 bases map to TRBD2. The sequencing input was peripheral blood. The CDR3 loop is CASSWGGYNEQFF. DNA for the CDR3: TGTGCCAGCAGCTGGGGGGGTTACAATGAGCAGTTCTTC.